This T cell receptor beta chain was captured in a study of CD8 T cells in Susac syndrome. This clonotype is a singleton in its sample. The antigen is unknown. From blood CD8+ and CD4+ T cells, the TCR beta chain was sequenced. Study-level findings and limits: The study admitted that it had a relatively small number of individuals in its TCR sequencing and HLA analysis.

Germline values: CDR1 SGHDT, CDR2 YYEEEE. This CDR3 is 15 amino acids long. V was clipped by 0 bases and J by 7 bases, with 11 bases between them. RNA, at about 0.45 to 1 ug, was reverse transcribed with random hexamers. Amplification of the TCR beta CDR3 was carried out by immunoSEQ multiplex PCR, which spanned a total of 54 Vbeta and 13 Jbeta segments. MiXCR, applied by TCRdb to the immunoSEQ multiplex PCR reads, yields one record per CDR3 protein. The sample holds about 150,000 distinct CDR3 sequences, roughly 96% seen once. The receptor's source is a human donor with multiple sclerosis. This chain uses TRBV5-6 with TRBJ1-6; D gene unclear. Sequences were obtained from CD8+ T cells from PBMCs. The CDR3 is CASSLDWGGNSPLHF. CDR3 bases: TGTGCCAGCAGCTTGGATTGGGGAGGCAATTCACCCCTCCACTTT.